The 10 T cell receptor beta chains reported below all come from one sample, sequenced in a study of CD8+CD57+ T cells in acquired aplastic anemia. Genomic DNA provided the template from which TCR beta VDJ and CDR3 profiles were obtained. From the reads, TCRdb called clonotypes with MiXCR, one entry per CDR3 protein. The sample shows some 45,000 distinct CDR3 sequences, 68% of them seen only once. Sequencing was carried out using sorted CD4+, CD8+, or CD8+CD57+ T cells (not recorded which) from PBMCs. The receptors were sampled from a human donor in good health, serving as a control.

V and J are TRBV5-8 and TRBJ1-2; D gene ambiguous. Germline lookup yields CDR1 SGHTS and CDR2 YDEGEE. There are 12 residues in the CDR3. V gave up 2 bases and J gave up 13 bases, with 15 bases separating them. The CDR3 DNA reads TGTGCCAGCAGCTTACAGACAACTGTAGGCACCTTC. Amino acids: CASSLQTTVGTF.

This rearrangement joins TRBV24-1 to TRBJ2-2, with D perhaps TRBD2 (6 bases). The CDR3 is 16 amino acids. From germline, CDR1 is KGHDR and CDR2 SFDVKD. Deletions cut 10 bases from V and 0 bases from J, with 17 bases between. The CDR3 region is CATSRSSGSNTGELFF. Written as DNA, the CDR3 is TGTGCCACTTCTAGATCGAGCGGGTCGAACACCGGGGAGCTGTTTTTT.

This chain uses TRBV2 with TRBJ1-2; D uncertain. The CDR3 totals 12 residues. Germline V gene lookup returns CDR1 SNHLY and CDR2 FYNNEI. V was shortened by 6 bases and J by 3 bases, with 8 bases between the two germline ends. Here the CDR3 reads CASSDPHYGYTF. The CDR3 bases are TGTGCCAGCAGCGACCCCCACTATGGCTACACCTTC.

This clonotype was seen repeatedly, ten times or more. The chain employs TRBV5-1 and TRBJ1-1, with 8 positions matching TRBD1. Trimming took 1 base from V and 3 from J; bases not matched to a gene: 14. The CDR3 sequence is 18 residues long. Germline values: CDR1 SGHRS, CDR2 YFSETQ. The CDR3 sequence is CASSLLGGQGGLDTEAFF. The CDR3 nucleotides read TGCGCCAGCAGCTTGTTAGGCGGACAGGGAGGATTAGACACTGAAGCTTTCTTT.

This clonotype has a count of ten or more. The chain has TRBV6-2 or TRBV6-3 and TRBJ1-2; D not certain. V lost 0 bases to trimming and J lost 4 bases, with 15 bases between them. The CDR3 runs 16 residues. The germline gives CDR1 MNHEY, CDR2 SVGEGT. For the CDR3, the DNA is TGTGCCAGCAGTTACTCGACTCTATCAGGAGTCTATGGCTACACCTTC. Protein product: CASSYSTLSGVYGYTF.

This chain joins TRBV6-5 and TRBJ2-1; no clear D gene. Germline values: CDR1 MNHEY, CDR2 SVGAGI. The V end lost 0 bases, the J end lost 9 bases, and 9 bases lay between the germline ends. The CDR3 has 13 residues. In nucleotides, the CDR3 is TGTGCCAGCAGTTACTCACCTGGCATTGAGCAGTTCTTC. This sequence encodes CASSYSPGIEQFF.

The genes are TRBV6-5 and TRBJ1-4, with 7 bases identical to TRBD1. Germline V gene data show CDR1 as MNHEY and CDR2 as SVGAGI. J was trimmed by 5 bases and V by 0 bases; bases with no gene match: 3. This CDR3 is built from 15 residues. CDR3 in DNA: TGTGCCAGCAGTTACTCGAGACAGGGAAATGAAAAACTGTTTTTT. Translating gives CASSYSRQGNEKLFF.

CDR3: CASSLVVDYGYTF. The CDR3 DNA follows: TGCGCCAGCAGCTTGGTCGTGGACTATGGCTACACCTTC. J is TRBJ1-2 and V is TRBV5-1; D uncertain. This CDR3 spans 13 amino acids. From germline, CDR1 is SGHRS and CDR2 YFSETQ. The ends were cut back, 0 bases at V and 3 bases at J, with 6 bases in the middle.

The gene calls are TRBV24-1 and TRBJ2-1, with D unclear. The germline CDR1 and CDR2 sequences are KGHDR and SFDVKD. This CDR3 has 12 amino acids. The V end lost 6 bases, the J end lost 9 bases, and 11 bases lay between the germline ends. The chain's CDR3 is CATSWGMTEQFF. DNA of the CDR3: TGTGCCACCAGTTGGGGTATGACTGAGCAGTTCTTC.

The chain joins TRBV29-1 to TRBJ1-1, with D possibly matching TRBD1 (6 bases). Trimming shortened V by 7 bases and J by 1 base, and 10 bases separated the two germline ends. This CDR3 has 12 amino acids. Looked up from germline, CDR1 is SQVTM and CDR2 is ANQGSEA. CDR3 amino acids: CSGGQTNTEAFF. CDR3 nucleotides: TGCAGCGGCGGACAGACGAACACTGAAGCTTTCTTT.